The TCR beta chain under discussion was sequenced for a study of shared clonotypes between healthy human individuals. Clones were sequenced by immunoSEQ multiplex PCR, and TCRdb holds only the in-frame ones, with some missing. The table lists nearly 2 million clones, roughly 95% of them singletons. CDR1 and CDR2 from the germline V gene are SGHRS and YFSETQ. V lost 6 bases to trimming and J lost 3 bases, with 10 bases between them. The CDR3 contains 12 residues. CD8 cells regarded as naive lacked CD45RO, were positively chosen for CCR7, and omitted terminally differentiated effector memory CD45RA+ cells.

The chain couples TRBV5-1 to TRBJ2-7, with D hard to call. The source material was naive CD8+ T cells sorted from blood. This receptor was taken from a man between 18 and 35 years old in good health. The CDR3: CASTDRSYEQYF. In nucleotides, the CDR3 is TGCGCCAGCACCGACCGGAGCTACGAGCAGTACTTC.